This TCR beta chain was found in a study of cytomegalovirus exposure and HLA in healthy donors. Study conclusions and caveats: Follow-up analysis later connected one missense variant in DCLRE1C with trimming of TCR beta V- and J-genes.

Trimming removed 5 bases at V and 4 bases at J, with 15 bases between. This CDR3 has 15 residues. Per the germline V gene, CDR1 is MDHEN and CDR2 is SYDVKM. The PCR made use of 60 Vbeta and 13 Jbeta primers. Repertoires were generated with immunoSEQ multiplex PCR, while TCRdb's copy carries only in-frame clones and drops some. Seen here are about 89,000 clones, 85% observed once, and the top ten hold 6.5% to 8.5%. On this clone: As yet, its antigen is unknown.

V gene TRBV28 combines with J gene TRBJ2-1; TRBD1 might be the D (6 bases). This TCR was recovered from a man aged 40-50 years in good health and CMV-seropositive. Input material: PBMCs. The CDR3 region has the DNA TGTGCCAGCAGTACCTACCGGGACAAGTACAATGAGCAGTTCTTC. As protein: CASSTYRDKYNEQFF.